This is a list of T cell receptor beta chains from one sample in a study of cytomegalovirus exposure and HLA in healthy donors. Some clones are missing from TCRdb's copy, which holds only in-frame ones; the method was immunoSEQ multiplex PCR. The sample lists tens of thousands of clones; approximately 95% were seen once. The sequenced sample was PBMCs. The receptors come from a man aged 18 to 30 in good health and CMV-seropositive. The CDR3 runs from the conserved cysteine through the conserved F or W. The D gene is left open where the match is weak. Only part of the rows carry a size: once, few, many, or a class if the clone is expanded.

CDR3 protein	CDR3 DNA	clone size	V gene	J gene	D gene
CASTQEVSAFF	TGTGCCAGTACCCAGGAGGTGTCAGCTTTCTTT	.	TRBV19	TRBJ1-1	.
CATELPGAGGDTQYF	TGCGCCACCGAACTTCCCGGAGCAGGGGGGGATACGCAGTATTTT	.	TRBV10-1	TRBJ2-3	.
CSVEDPGRNTGELFF	TGCAGCGTTGAAGATCCAGGGCGGAACACCGGGGAGCTGTTTTTT	.	TRBV29-1	TRBJ2-2	.
CAIRGDRTNEKLFF	TGTGCCATCAGGGGGGACAGAACTAATGAAAAACTGTTTTTT	.	TRBV10-3	TRBJ1-4	TRBD1
CASSGFDRDRGTGELFF	TGTGCCAGCAGCGGTTTTGATCGGGACAGGGGTACCGGGGAGCTGTTTTTT	.	TRBV9	TRBJ2-2	TRBD1
CAWSVQEQFF	TGTGCCTGGAGTGTACAAGAGCAGTTCTTC	once	TRBV30	TRBJ2-1	.
CASSPPTGDHTDTQYF	TGTGCCAGCTCACCACCTACAGGGGACCACACAGATACGCAGTATTTT	.	TRBV18	TRBJ2-3	TRBD1
CSVGGTVNTEAFF	TGCAGCGTTGGAGGGACAGTGAACACTGAAGCTTTCTTT	.	TRBV29-1	TRBJ1-1	TRBD1
CASSLGQGALYEQYF	TGCGCCAGCAGCTTGGGACAGGGCGCCCTCTACGAGCAGTACTTC	.	TRBV5-1	TRBJ2-7	TRBD1
CASSEGRGRGETQYF	TGTGCCAGCAGTGAGGGGAGGGGCAGGGGAGAGACCCAGTACTTC	.	TRBV25-1	TRBJ2-5	.
CASSQGLLANTGELFF	TGCGCCAGCAGCCAGGGGTTACTAGCGAACACCGGGGAGCTGTTTTTT	.	TRBV4-1	TRBJ2-2	.
CASSLIVAGTGNLNYGYTF	TGTGCCAGCAGCTTAATAGTGGCCGGGACAGGGAACCTAAACTATGGCTACACCTTC	.	TRBV7-2	TRBJ1-2	TRBD1
CASSLRGVRLAGENEQFF	TGTGCCAGCAGCTTAAGGGGGGTGCGACTAGCGGGAGAAAATGAGCAGTTCTTC	few	TRBV7-3	TRBJ2-1	TRBD2
CASSTGDRPTDTQYF	TGTGCCAGTAGTACTGGGGACAGGCCCACAGATACGCAGTATTTT	.	TRBV19	TRBJ2-3	TRBD1
CASTTGVLRGEQYF	TGTGCCAGCACCACAGGGGTTCTAAGGGGCGAGCAGTACTTC	.	TRBV6-6	TRBJ2-7	TRBD1
CATSRGSLYEQYF	TGTGCCACCTCGAGAGGGTCTCTCTACGAGCAGTACTTC	.	TRBV27	TRBJ2-7	.
CSVELTGTDTQYF	TGCAGCGTTGAACTGACGGGAACAGATACGCAGTATTTT	.	TRBV29-1	TRBJ2-3	.
CASSLGPTNEQFF	TGTGCCAGCAGCTTAGGGCCCACCAATGAGCAGTTCTTC	.	TRBV7-3	TRBJ2-1	.
CASSSGAENTEAFF	TGTGCCAGTAGTAGTGGGGCAGAGAACACTGAAGCTTTCTTT	.	TRBV19	TRBJ1-1	.
CASSLRLAPLYEQYF	TGTGCCAGCAGCTTAAGACTAGCGCCGCTCTACGAGCAGTACTTC	.	TRBV7-3	TRBJ2-7	TRBD2
CAWRGYRGRGTEAFF	TGTGCCTGGAGGGGTTACAGGGGCCGTGGCACTGAAGCTTTCTTT	.	TRBV30	TRBJ1-1	TRBD1
CASSFGSIGGENTEAFF	TGTGCCAGCAGTTTTGGGAGTATTGGGGGGGAGAACACTGAAGCTTTCTTT	.	TRBV28	TRBJ1-1	.
CASSRAGARSYGYTF	TGTGCCAGCTCCAGGGCAGGCGCCCGAAGCTATGGCTACACCTTC	once	TRBV6-5	TRBJ1-2	.
CASSPSSTGELFF	TGTGCCAGCAGTCCCTCTAGCACCGGGGAGCTGTTTTTT	.	TRBV27	TRBJ2-2	.
CASSLSYRSGQETQYF	TGCGCCAGCAGCTTGTCTTACAGAAGCGGGCAGGAGACCCAGTACTTC	.	TRBV5-1	TRBJ2-5	.
CASSSGLYNEQFF	TGCGCCAGCAGCTCGGGACTTTACAATGAGCAGTTCTTC	.	TRBV5-1	TRBJ2-1	.
CASSIAHPSGGADTQYF	TGTGCCAGTAGTATAGCCCACCCCTCCGGGGGGGCAGATACGCAGTATTTT	.	TRBV19	TRBJ2-3	TRBD2
CASSLDRGTQYF	TGTGCTAGCAGCTTAGACAGGGGGACCCAGTACTTC	.	TRBV7-7	TRBJ2-5	TRBD1
CASSMIAFEQFF	TGTGCCAGCAGTATGATAGCATTTGAGCAGTTCTTC	.	TRBV28	TRBJ2-1	.
CASSGGRDYGYTF	TGCGCCAGCAGTGGGGGCAGAGACTATGGCTACACCTTC	.	TRBV10-2	TRBJ1-2	.
CASSIPYSEETQYF	TGTGCCAGCAGCATCCCCTATAGCGAAGAGACCCAGTACTTC	.	TRBV5-8	TRBJ2-5	.